This T cell receptor beta chain stems from a study of shared clonotypes between healthy human individuals. Repertoires were generated with immunoSEQ multiplex PCR, while TCRdb's copy carries only in-frame clones and drops some. The table shows 550,000 to 750,000 clones, with 90% to 95% occurring only once. CD8 cells classed as naive were CD45RO-negative and positively selected for CCR7, excluding terminally differentiated effector memory CD45RA+ cells. Every donor, a Caucasian adult, lived in Nashville, Tennessee. V was shortened by 5 bases and J by 4 bases, with 11 bases between the two germline ends. Germline CDR1 and CDR2: MNHEY and SMNVEV (reference sequence). The CDR3 length is 14 residues.

The sample taken for sequencing was naive CD8+ T cells sorted from blood. This TCR was sampled from a man aged 30-40 years in good health. The chain has TRBV27 and TRBJ2-2, with D uncertain. This CDR3 is CASSMRSSTGELFF. The CDR3 nucleotides read TGTGCCAGCAGTATGCGATCTTCCACCGGGGAGCTGTTTTTT.